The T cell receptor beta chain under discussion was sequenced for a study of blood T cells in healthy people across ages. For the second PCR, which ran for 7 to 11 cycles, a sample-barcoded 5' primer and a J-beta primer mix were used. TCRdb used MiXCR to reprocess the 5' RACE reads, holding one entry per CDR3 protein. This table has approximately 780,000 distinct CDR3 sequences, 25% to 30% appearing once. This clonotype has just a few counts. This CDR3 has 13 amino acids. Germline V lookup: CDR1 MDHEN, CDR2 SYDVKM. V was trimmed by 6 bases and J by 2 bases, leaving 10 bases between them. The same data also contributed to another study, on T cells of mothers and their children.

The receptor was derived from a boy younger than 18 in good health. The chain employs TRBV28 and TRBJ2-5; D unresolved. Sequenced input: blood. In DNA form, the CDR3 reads TGTGCCAGCAGAATCTCCACACAAGAGACCCAGTACTTC. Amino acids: CASRISTQETQYF.